The rows below give T cell receptor beta chains drawn from one sample of a study of OX40 agonist ivuxolimab in advanced cancers. Using immunoSEQ multiplex PCR, the repertoire was profiled, and TCRdb retains in-frame clones only, with some absent. The sample records about 12,000 clones, roughly 82% being singletons. The material was CD4+ or CD8+ T cells sorted from blood, obtained in a trial of the OX40 agonist ivuxolimab. The receptors come from an adult with an advanced solid tumor such as melanoma, head and neck, liver or kidney cancer. CDR3s include the opening cysteine and the closing phenylalanine or tryptophan. D genes are given only for firm matches. Size tells how often a clone was seen (once, few, many) or the class of an expanded clone, and some rows leave it out.

>TRBJ2-7|NA|NA|TRBV7-9
CASSLIGSYEQYF
TGTGCCAGCAGCCTAATAGGGTCCTACGAGCAGTACTTC
>TRBJ1-1|NA|NA|TRBV19
CASNSGMNTEAFF
TGTGCCAGTAACTCGGGTATGAACACTGAAGCTTTCTTT
>TRBJ2-7|NA|NA|TRBV19
CASSSPQGQRDEQYF
TGTGCCAGTAGTTCCCCCCAGGGGCAACGTGACGAGCAGTACTTC
>TRBJ2-7|NA|TRBD1|TRBV19
CASSITGDSYEQYF
TGTGCCAGTAGTATCACAGGGGACTCCTACGAGCAGTACTTC
>TRBJ2-7|NA|NA|TRBV30
CAWRDNSYEQYF
TGTGCCTGGCGGGACAACTCCTACGAGCAGTACTTC
>TRBJ1-1|NA|NA|TRBV12-5
CASGTGGAEGAFF
TGTGCTAGTGGTACTGGGGGCGCCGAGGGAGCTTTCTTT
>TRBJ1-5|NA|TRBD1|TRBV19
CASRWGTGVNQPQHF
TGTGCCAGTAGATGGGGGACAGGGGTTAATCAGCCCCAGCATTTT
>TRBJ2-3|NA|NA|TRBV25-1
CASSNREDTQYF
TGTGCCAGCAGTAACAGGGAAGATACGCAGTATTTT
>TRBJ2-7|once|NA|TRBV5-6
CASSLEGDSYEQYF
TGTGCCAGCAGCTTGGAGGGAGACTCCTACGAGCAGTACTTC
>TRBJ2-6|NA|TRBD1|TRBV5-4
CASSLTTGGVLTF
TGTGCCAGCAGCTTAACTACAGGGGGCGTCCTGACTTTC
>TRBJ1-1|NA|NA|TRBV7-9
CASSRLEGAFF
TGTGCCAGCAGCCGCCTTGAAGGAGCTTTCTTT
>TRBJ2-3|NA|TRBD2|TRBV29-1
CSVEGGDTQYF
TGCAGCGTTGAGGGAGGGGATACGCAGTATTTT
>TRBJ1-1|NA|TRBD1|TRBV5-6
CASSLHRGGAFF
TGTGCCAGCAGCTTGCACAGGGGAGGGGCTTTCTTT
>TRBJ1-5|NA|TRBD1|TRBV5-6
CASSLGQGRYQPQHF
TGTGCCAGCAGCTTGGGACAGGGGCGATATCAGCCCCAGCATTTT
>TRBJ2-3|NA|NA|TRBV15
CATSREGMEGTDTQYF
TGTGCCACCAGCAGAGAAGGGATGGAAGGCACAGATACGCAGTATTTT
>TRBJ2-3|NA|TRBD2|TRBV13
CASSLGGLDGADTQYF
TGTGCCAGCAGCTTAGGGGGACTAGATGGAGCAGATACGCAGTATTTT
>TRBJ2-7|NA|NA|TRBV18
CASSPSDSYEQYF
TGTGCCAGCTCACCTTCGGACAGTTACGAGCAGTACTTC
>TRBJ2-1|NA|NA|TRBV5-4
CATETRLENEQFF
TGTGCCACCGAAACCCGCCTAGAAAATGAGCAGTTCTTC
>TRBJ2-7|NA|NA|TRBV25-1
CASSEYGQSYEQYF
TGTGCCAGCAGTGAATATGGCCAGAGCTACGAGCAGTACTTC
>TRBJ2-1|NA|NA|TRBV4-3
CASSQGPRGDGEQFF
TGCGCCAGCAGCCAAGGGCCACGGGGCGACGGGGAGCAGTTCTTC
>TRBJ2-7|NA|NA|TRBV7-7
CASREQGYEQYF
TGTGCTAGCAGGGAACAGGGCTACGAGCAGTACTTC
>TRBJ1-2|NA|NA|TRBV7-9
CASSSRDFSFNYGYTF
TGTGCCAGCAGCTCTCGGGACTTCTCTTTCAACTATGGCTACACCTTC
>TRBJ2-3|NA|NA|TRBV27
CASTALGFTDTQYF
TGTGCCAGCACCGCCCTGGGCTTCACAGATACGCAGTATTTT
>TRBJ1-5|NA|TRBD1|TRBV19
CASSDLTGGVRPQHF
TGTGCCAGTAGTGATCTAACAGGGGGCGTGAGGCCCCAGCATTTT
>TRBJ2-3|NA|NA|TRBV7-9
CASGYSRASTDTQYF
TGTGCCAGCGGATATAGTCGCGCCAGCACAGATACGCAGTATTTT
>TRBJ1-4|NA|NA|TRBV19
CASSPRDGATNEKLFF
TGTGCCAGTAGTCCCAGGGACGGTGCAACTAATGAAAAACTGTTTTTT
>TRBJ2-3|NA|TRBD1|TRBV5-1
CASSFSGQGTDTQYF
TGCGCCAGCAGCTTTTCGGGACAGGGCACAGATACGCAGTATTTT
>TRBJ2-1|NA|TRBD1|TRBV6-1
CASSDGQGGDEQFF
TGTGCCAGCAGTGACGGACAGGGGGGTGATGAGCAGTTCTTC